Each of the 5 T cell receptor beta chains below was sequenced from the same sample in a study of blood T cell repertoires in COVID-19. The repertoire was sequenced with immunoSEQ multiplex PCR; TCRdb's copy has only in-frame clones and lacks some. Found here are about 98,000 clones, 60% to 80% of them singletons; the top ten hold 9.8%. Sequences were obtained from peripheral blood. The receptors derive from a man between 60 and 75 years old with active or convalescent COVID-19.

The CDR3 protein is CAVSSPDTQYF. The CDR3 DNA reads as TGTGCCGTGAGTAGCCCAGATACGCAGTATTTT. The chain recombines TRBV10-3 with TRBJ2-3; D call uncertain. The CDR3 contains 11 residues. V lost 11 bases to trimming and J lost 4 bases, with 10 bases between them. CDR1 and CDR2 (germline): ENHRY, SYGVKD.

The J gene is TRBJ1-2, the V gene TRBV7-9, with D tentatively TRBD1 (6 bases). Trimming cost V 4 bases and J 3 bases, with 15 bases left between them. This CDR3 region has 15 residues. Looked up from germline, CDR1 is SEHNR and CDR2 is FQNEAQ (reference sequence). For the CDR3, the DNA is TGTGCCAGCAGCTCGACAGGAGGAGGAGACTATGGCTACACCTTC. This translates into CASSSTGGGDYGYTF.

V and J are TRBV28 and TRBJ1-6, with TRBD1 matching 9 bases. Germline V CDR1 and CDR2: MDHEN, SYDVKM. There are 15 residues in the CDR3. V was pared by 7 bases and J by 7 bases, with 8 bases of the junction left unmatched. In DNA form, the CDR3 reads TGTGCCAGCATTAGGACAGGGGAAAAAAATTCACCCCTCCACTTT. The encoded protein is CASIRTGEKNSPLHF.

V and J are TRBV28 and TRBJ2-1; 8 bases are shared with TRBD2. With V trimmed by 6 bases and J by 2 bases, 3 bases remained unmatched. This CDR3 comprises 14 residues. In germline, CDR1 is MDHEN, CDR2 SYDVKM. The DNA for the CDR3 is TGTGCCAGCAGCTTTAGCGGGACCTACAATGAGCAGTTCTTC. The encoded protein is CASSFSGTYNEQFF.

The rearrangement links TRBV27 to TRBJ1-2; possibly TRBD1 for D (5 bases). V lost 8 bases and J 3 bases, leaving 22 bases between the germline ends. CDR1 and CDR2 from the germline V gene are MNHEY and SMNVEV (reference sequence). The CDR3 runs to 16 residues. The CDR3 DNA sequence: TGTGCCAGCCCTCTTTGCCGGGACCCGGGGGACTATGGCTACACCTTC. Encoded protein: CASPLCRDPGDYGYTF.